This is a list of T cell receptor beta chains from one sample in a study of T cell responses to AZD1222 COVID-19 vaccine. Sequencing used immunoSEQ multiplex PCR; TCRdb keeps in-frame clones, though not all of them. The repertoire holds about 130,000 clones, with approximately 90% as singletons. The sequenced sample was peripheral blood, obtained on day 0 of AZD1222 vaccination. The receptors shown here come from an adult in good health. Both conserved end residues are part of each CDR3. The D gene is left open where the match is weak. Only part of the rows carry a size: once, few, many, or a class if the clone is expanded.

size: NA
V: TRBV5-4
D: NA
J: TRBJ2-2
CDR3: CASSLARANTGELFF
DNA: TGTGCCAGCAGCTTGGCCAGGGCGAACACCGGGGAGCTGTTTTTT

size: NA
V: TRBV5-1
D: NA
J: TRBJ2-3
CDR3: CASRSTANTDTQYF
DNA: TGCGCCAGCAGGTCTACAGCGAACACAGATACGCAGTATTTT

size: once
V: TRBV10-2
D: TRBD1
J: TRBJ1-1
CDR3: CASLDRDGAFF
DNA: TGCGCCAGCCTGGACAGGGATGGAGCTTTCTTT

size: NA
V: TRBV19
D: NA
J: TRBJ1-4
CDR3: CASSPLDLQGEKLFF
DNA: TGTGCCAGTAGTCCTCTGGACTTACAGGGTGAAAAACTGTTTTTT

size: NA
V: TRBV27
D: NA
J: TRBJ1-2
CDR3: CASSSGNYGYTF
DNA: TGTGCCAGCAGTTCGGGGAACTATGGCTACACCTTC

size: NA
V: TRBV9
D: NA
J: TRBJ2-5
CDR3: CASSKDQWGRQETQYF
DNA: TGTGCCAGCAGCAAAGATCAATGGGGACGCCAAGAGACCCAGTACTTC

size: few
V: TRBV11-1
D: TRBD2
J: TRBJ2-7
CDR3: CASSLDGGLAGYEQYF
DNA: TGTGCCAGCAGCTTAGACGGGGGACTAGCGGGGTACGAGCAGTACTTC

size: NA
V: TRBV3-1/TRBV3-2
D: NA
J: TRBJ2-7
CDR3: CASSQGAVGYEQYF
DNA: TGTGCCAGCAGCCAAGGAGCTGTCGGATACGAGCAGTACTTC

size: NA
V: TRBV25-1
D: NA
J: TRBJ1-1
CDR3: CASSENRDTEAFF
DNA: TGTGCCAGCAGTGAGAACAGGGACACCGAAGCTTTCTTT

size: NA
V: TRBV7-3
D: TRBD1
J: TRBJ2-7
CDR3: CASSAGTGIHEQYF
DNA: TGTGCCAGCAGCGCGGGGACAGGAATCCACGAGCAGTACTTC

size: NA
V: TRBV2
D: TRBD2
J: TRBJ2-2
CDR3: CASSRLAANTGELFF
DNA: TGTGCCAGCAGCCGACTAGCGGCGAACACCGGGGAGCTGTTTTTT

size: NA
V: TRBV5-4
D: TRBD2
J: TRBJ2-3
CDR3: CASSLGGRWADTQYF
DNA: TGTGCCAGCAGCTTAGGCGGGAGATGGGCAGATACGCAGTATTTT

size: NA
V: TRBV7-6
D: NA
J: TRBJ2-2
CDR3: CASSPGRTNTGELFF
DNA: TGTGCCAGCAGCCCGGGAAGGACCAACACCGGGGAGCTGTTTTTT

size: NA
V: TRBV4-3
D: NA
J: TRBJ1-4
CDR3: CASSQDVYSTNEKLFF
DNA: TGCGCCAGCAGCCAAGATGTATATTCAACTAATGAAAAACTGTTTTTT

size: NA
V: TRBV4-2
D: NA
J: TRBJ2-7
CDR3: CASSHAYEQYF
DNA: TGTGCCAGCAGCCATGCCTACGAGCAGTACTTC

size: NA
V: TRBV24-1
D: NA
J: TRBJ1-2
CDR3: CATSDFQQAYGYTF
DNA: TGTGCCACCAGTGATTTCCAACAGGCGTATGGCTACACCTTC

size: NA
V: TRBV29-1
D: NA
J: TRBJ2-1
CDR3: CSVRRSRDEQFF
DNA: TGCAGCGTTCGACGGAGCCGCGATGAGCAGTTCTTC

size: NA
V: TRBV19
D: TRBD1
J: TRBJ1-2
CDR3: CASRPSQGTGYGYTF
DNA: TGTGCCAGTAGACCCTCACAGGGGACGGGCTATGGCTACACCTTC

size: NA
V: TRBV14
D: NA
J: TRBJ2-1
CDR3: CASGSRRGASYNEQFF
DNA: TGTGCCAGCGGGTCCCGGCGGGGAGCCTCCTACAATGAGCAGTTCTTC

size: NA
V: TRBV20-1
D: NA
J: TRBJ2-7
CDR3: CSASLVESTGSYEQYF
DNA: TGCAGTGCTAGTTTAGTTGAGAGTACGGGCTCCTACGAGCAGTACTTC

size: few
V: TRBV23-1
D: TRBD1
J: TRBJ1-2
CDR3: CASSPPGQGGYGYTF
DNA: TGCGCCAGCAGTCCACCGGGACAGGGAGGCTATGGCTACACCTTC

size: NA
V: TRBV4-1
D: TRBD1
J: TRBJ1-5
CDR3: CASSQEGTGEGQPQHF
DNA: TGCGCCAGCAGCCAAGAAGGCACAGGGGAAGGTCAGCCCCAGCATTTT

size: few
V: TRBV6-4
D: TRBD1
J: TRBJ2-3
CDR3: CASSPQGTDTQYF
DNA: TGTGCCAGCAGTCCACAGGGGACAGATACGCAGTATTTT

size: NA
V: TRBV27
D: TRBD2
J: TRBJ2-1
CDR3: CASSPVPTSGYYNEQFF
DNA: TGTGCCAGCAGTCCCGTTCCGACTAGCGGATACTACAATGAGCAGTTCTTC

size: NA
V: TRBV4-2
D: NA
J: TRBJ1-5
CDR3: CASSQEPQHSNQPQHF
DNA: TGTGCCAGCAGCCAAGAGCCCCAGCATAGCAATCAGCCCCAGCATTTT

size: NA
V: TRBV7-2
D: NA
J: TRBJ2-1
CDR3: CASRRRVAVGNEQFF
DNA: TGTGCCAGCAGACGTCGGGTAGCGGTTGGCAATGAGCAGTTCTTC

size: NA
V: TRBV4-3
D: TRBD1
J: TRBJ2-7
CDR3: CASSRMGGYRGRDEQYF
DNA: TGCGCCAGCAGCCGGATGGGGGGTTACAGGGGGCGGGACGAGCAGTACTTC

size: NA
V: TRBV9
D: NA
J: TRBJ2-2
CDR3: CASSVDGSGELFF
DNA: TGTGCCAGCAGCGTAGATGGGAGCGGGGAGCTGTTTTTT

size: NA
V: TRBV6-4
D: NA
J: TRBJ2-3
CDR3: CASSASGVTDTQYF
DNA: TGTGCCAGCAGCGCTTCAGGGGTCACAGATACGCAGTATTTT

size: NA
V: TRBV2
D: NA
J: TRBJ2-1
CDR3: CASSARYNEQFF
DNA: TGTGCCAGCAGTGCCAGGTACAATGAGCAGTTCTTC

size: NA
V: TRBV2
D: TRBD2
J: TRBJ2-1
CDR3: CASREETSGNYNEQFF
DNA: TGTGCCAGCAGGGAGGAAACTAGCGGGAATTACAATGAGCAGTTCTTC